This is a list of T cell receptor beta chains from one sample in a study of cytomegalovirus exposure and HLA in healthy donors. Here immunoSEQ multiplex PCR was the method, and the copy in TCRdb shows in-frame clones only, minus some. The sample holds 100,000 to 120,000 clones, 74% seen once. The specimen was PBMCs. Source of these receptors: a middle-aged woman in good health and CMV-seropositive. Each CDR3 is given with its conserved first and last residue. Each record gives: V gene, clone size, D gene, J gene, CDR3 protein, CDR3 DNA. D genes are given only for firm matches. For some rows the clone size is stated as once, few or many, or as a class when expanded; others skip it.

v_call: TRBV7-2
clone_size: few
d_call: TRBD2
j_call: TRBJ2-1
cdr3_aa: CASSFGRASGGNEQFF
cdr3_nt: TGTGCCAGCAGCTTCGGTAGGGCTAGCGGGGGGAATGAGCAGTTCTTC

v_call: TRBV7-8
clone_size: NA
d_call: NA
j_call: TRBJ2-7
cdr3_aa: CASSPRKTGFMNYEQYF
cdr3_nt: TGTGCCAGCAGCCCGAGAAAGACAGGTTTCATGAACTACGAGCAGTACTTC

v_call: TRBV10-3
clone_size: NA
d_call: TRBD1
j_call: TRBJ2-5
cdr3_aa: CAIAGQGSETQYF
cdr3_nt: TGTGCCATCGCCGGACAGGGGTCTGAGACCCAGTACTTC

v_call: TRBV5-4
clone_size: NA
d_call: TRBD1
j_call: TRBJ2-1
cdr3_aa: CASTLQGGYNEQFF
cdr3_nt: TGTGCCAGCACCCTACAGGGGGGTTACAATGAGCAGTTCTTC

v_call: TRBV5-4
clone_size: NA
d_call: TRBD2
j_call: TRBJ2-1
cdr3_aa: CASSRQDHMGGESAREFF
cdr3_nt: TGTGCCAGCAGCCGCCAGGACCATATGGGGGGGGAGTCCGCCCGGGAGTTCTTC

v_call: TRBV28
clone_size: NA
d_call: TRBD1
j_call: TRBJ1-2
cdr3_aa: CASSSRQGSIYGYTF
cdr3_nt: TGTGCCAGCAGTTCCCGACAGGGTTCTATCTATGGCTACACCTTC

v_call: TRBV6-6
clone_size: NA
d_call: TRBD2
j_call: TRBJ2-3
cdr3_aa: CASSYSSGASRDTQYF
cdr3_nt: TGTGCCAGCAGTTACAGTAGCGGGGCAAGTAGAGATACGCAGTATTTT

v_call: TRBV7-2
clone_size: NA
d_call: TRBD2
j_call: TRBJ2-3
cdr3_aa: CASSPPGLARVADTQYF
cdr3_nt: TGTGCCAGCAGCCCCCCGGGACTAGCAAGAGTGGCAGATACGCAGTATTTT

v_call: TRBV25-1
clone_size: NA
d_call: TRBD1
j_call: TRBJ1-2
cdr3_aa: CASSAGTGSTNYGYTF
cdr3_nt: TGTGCCAGCAGCGCCGGGACAGGGTCCACTAACTATGGCTACACCTTC

v_call: TRBV5-1
clone_size: NA
d_call: NA
j_call: TRBJ2-7
cdr3_aa: CASRRSGGSYEQYF
cdr3_nt: TGCGCCAGCAGACGGTCTGGAGGGTCCTACGAGCAGTACTTC

v_call: TRBV6-6
clone_size: NA
d_call: TRBD1
j_call: TRBJ1-1
cdr3_aa: CASSYLGQTEAFF
cdr3_nt: TGTGCCAGCAGTTACTTGGGACAGACTGAAGCTTTCTTT

v_call: TRBV5-6
clone_size: NA
d_call: TRBD2
j_call: TRBJ2-2
cdr3_aa: CASSSGLAANTGELFF
cdr3_nt: TGTGCCAGCAGCTCGGGACTAGCGGCGAACACCGGGGAGCTGTTTTTT

v_call: TRBV7-9
clone_size: NA
d_call: TRBD1
j_call: TRBJ1-1
cdr3_aa: CASSLEGRGRNTEAFF
cdr3_nt: TGTGCCAGCAGCTTAGAGGGCAGGGGGAGAAACACTGAAGCTTTCTTT

v_call: TRBV5-6
clone_size: NA
d_call: TRBD1
j_call: TRBJ1-3
cdr3_aa: CASSSLKGQSQGNTIYF
cdr3_nt: TGTGCCAGCAGCTCGTTAAAGGGACAGAGTCAAGGAAACACCATATATTTT

v_call: TRBV15
clone_size: NA
d_call: NA
j_call: TRBJ2-7
cdr3_aa: CTTSRNTGLAGAYEQYF
cdr3_nt: TGTACCACCAGCAGAAACACAGGGCTGGCAGGAGCCTACGAGCAGTACTTC

v_call: TRBV6-5
clone_size: NA
d_call: NA
j_call: TRBJ2-2
cdr3_aa: CASTNLAGAGELFF
cdr3_nt: TGTGCCAGCACCAACCTGGCAGGTGCCGGGGAGCTGTTTTTT

v_call: TRBV4-1
clone_size: NA
d_call: NA
j_call: TRBJ2-7
cdr3_aa: CASSQLTPQGRVVGEQYF
cdr3_nt: TGCGCCAGCAGCCAACTCACCCCACAGGGACGGGTTGTTGGCGAGCAGTACTTC

v_call: TRBV2
clone_size: NA
d_call: NA
j_call: TRBJ2-2
cdr3_aa: CASSVDSYTGELFF
cdr3_nt: TGTGCCAGCAGTGTGGACAGCTACACCGGGGAGCTGTTTTTT

v_call: TRBV5-1
clone_size: once
d_call: NA
j_call: TRBJ2-7
cdr3_aa: CASAGGAYEQYF
cdr3_nt: TGCGCCAGCGCAGGCGGGGCCTACGAGCAGTACTTC

v_call: TRBV4-2
clone_size: NA
d_call: TRBD2
j_call: TRBJ2-5
cdr3_aa: CASSLISGGQETQYF
cdr3_nt: TGTGCCAGCAGCCTGATCTCGGGGGGTCAAGAGACCCAGTACTTC

v_call: TRBV7-3
clone_size: NA
d_call: NA
j_call: TRBJ1-5
cdr3_aa: CASSLLPDQPQHF
cdr3_nt: TGTGCCAGCAGCTTACTCCCAGATCAGCCCCAGCATTTT

v_call: TRBV9
clone_size: NA
d_call: TRBD1
j_call: TRBJ1-1
cdr3_aa: CASSYGQGVNTEAFF
cdr3_nt: TGTGCCAGCAGCTATGGACAGGGGGTTAACACTGAAGCTTTCTTT

v_call: TRBV7-3
clone_size: NA
d_call: TRBD2
j_call: TRBJ2-1
cdr3_aa: CASSLLGPIAGAGNEQFF
cdr3_nt: TGTGCCAGCAGCTTACTGGGCCCTATTGCGGGAGCGGGGAATGAGCAGTTCTTC

v_call: TRBV18
clone_size: few
d_call: TRBD2
j_call: TRBJ2-1
cdr3_aa: CASSPLTSGSSYNEQFF
cdr3_nt: TGTGCCAGCTCACCACTGACTAGCGGGAGCTCCTACAATGAGCAGTTCTTC

v_call: TRBV6-1
clone_size: NA
d_call: TRBD2
j_call: TRBJ2-2
cdr3_aa: CASSAPLAGGPGELFF
cdr3_nt: TGTGCCAGCAGTGCACCCCTAGCGGGGGGGCCCGGGGAGCTGTTTTTT

v_call: TRBV27
clone_size: NA
d_call: TRBD2
j_call: TRBJ2-5
cdr3_aa: CASSFGTSGRKETQYF
cdr3_nt: TGTGCCAGCAGTTTTGGGACTAGCGGGAGGAAAGAGACCCAGTACTTC

v_call: TRBV30
clone_size: few
d_call: NA
j_call: TRBJ2-6
cdr3_aa: CAWSVQDTNVLTF
cdr3_nt: TGTGCCTGGAGTGTACAGGACACCAACGTCCTGACTTTC